This T cell receptor beta chain was obtained from a study of T cell responses to AZD1222 COVID-19 vaccine. Findings and caveats of the study: There were repertoire samples only from the period after the peak T cell response. Unmutated regions of variants are reportedly targeted by nearly half of spike-specific TCRs. When two AZD1222 doses had been given, Spike-specific TCR breadth and depth rose.

Points on this clone: The target antigen is unknown.

Produced via immunoSEQ multiplex PCR; TCRdb's table is partial and in-frame only. The sample consists of 150,000 to 200,000 clones, around 87% of them appearing once. The CDR3 is made up of 13 amino acids. V gave up 5 bases and J gave up 5 bases; unmatched junction bases: 5. Germline loops: CDR1 PRHDT, CDR2 FYEKMQ (reference sequence). V is TRBV13 and J is TRBJ1-1, with 7 positions matching TRBD1. The source of this sequence is an adult in good health. The material was peripheral blood, obtained on day 0 of MenACWY control vaccination. Here the CDR3 reads CASSPDRDTEAFF. The CDR3 bases are TGTGCCAGCAGCCCCGACAGGGATACTGAAGCTTTCTTT.